Listed below are T cell receptor beta chains from one sample, sequenced in a study of cytomegalovirus exposure and HLA in healthy donors. Profiling relied on immunoSEQ multiplex PCR, and the TCRdb table lists in-frame clones only, not all of them. The sample records 100,000 to 150,000 clones, less than 85% being singletons. Sequenced input: PBMCs. These receptors all come from a man aged 18 to 35 in good health and CMV-seropositive. Each CDR3 is given with its conserved first and last residue. The D gene is left open where the match is weak. Clone size is given for some rows only: seen once, a few or many times, or a class if the clone is expanded.

abundance	d_gene	v_gene	j_gene	CDR3aa	CDR3nt
NA	NA	TRBV19	TRBJ1-6	CASSSRYNSPLHF	TGTGCCAGTAGTAGCAGATATAATTCACCCCTCCACTTT
NA	NA	TRBV27	TRBJ1-1	CASSLGQNTEAFF	TGTGCCAGCAGTCTCGGACAGAACACTGAAGCTTTCTTT
NA	NA	TRBV30	TRBJ2-7	CAWSLWAYSYEQYF	TGTGCCTGGAGTCTCTGGGCCTACTCCTACGAGCAGTACTTC
NA	TRBD1	TRBV5-6	TRBJ1-2	CASSVPGTGEIYGYTF	TGTGCCAGCAGCGTACCCGGGACAGGAGAAATCTATGGCTACACCTTC
NA	NA	TRBV5-3	TRBJ2-1	CARSHNINRARHNEQFF	TGTGCCAGAAGCCATAATATTAACAGGGCCCGGCACAATGAGCAGTTCTTC
NA	TRBD1	TRBV5-6	TRBJ1-2	CASSRPGTVLERDGYTF	TGTGCCAGCAGCCGACCCGGGACAGTCCTAGAGAGGGATGGCTACACCTTC
NA	NA	TRBV5-1	TRBJ1-1	CASTLSTENTEAFF	TGCGCCAGCACTTTGAGTACAGAGAACACTGAAGCTTTCTTT
few	NA	TRBV28	TRBJ2-6	CASSTGHRLSGANVLTF	TGTGCCAGCAGTACGGGACACCGTCTCTCTGGGGCCAACGTCCTGACTTTC
few	TRBD1	TRBV5-1	TRBJ1-6	CASSTTGNNSPLHF	TGCGCCAGCAGCACGACAGGGAATAATTCACCCCTCCACTTT
few	TRBD1	TRBV11-2	TRBJ1-5	CASSLGGTANQPQHF	TGTGCCAGCAGCTTAGGAGGGACAGCTAATCAGCCCCAGCATTTT
NA	NA	TRBV18	TRBJ1-5	CASSRAGPEPQHF	TGTGCCAGCTCGCGCGCGGGCCCGGAGCCCCAGCATTTT
NA	NA	TRBV2	TRBJ2-1	CASSAWVGGTREQFF	TGTGCCAGCAGCGCCTGGGTGGGAGGAACTCGGGAGCAGTTCTTC
NA	NA	TRBV30	TRBJ1-2	CASKSYGYTF	TGTGCCTCCAAATCCTATGGCTACACCTTC
NA	NA	TRBV10-3	TRBJ1-2	CAISPANYGYTF	TGTGCCATCAGTCCCGCGAACTATGGCTACACCTTC
NA	NA	TRBV28	TRBJ1-5	CASSSGVSQPQHF	TGTGCCAGCAGTTCGGGGGTCTCTCAGCCCCAGCATTTT
NA	TRBD2	TRBV11-2	TRBJ2-1	CASSLVVGLADNEQFF	TGTGCCAGCAGCTTAGTGGTGGGACTAGCTGACAATGAGCAGTTCTTC
NA	TRBD1	TRBV2	TRBJ1-1	CASSTGQGNTEAFF	TGTGCCAGCAGTACCGGACAGGGGAACACTGAAGCTTTCTTT
NA	NA	TRBV19	TRBJ2-3	CASSIQGTDTQYF	TGTGCCAGTAGTATTCAGGGGACAGATACGCAGTATTTT
NA	NA	TRBV2	TRBJ2-1	CASSEAVGASSYNEQFF	TGTGCCAGCAGTGAAGCGGTAGGGGCGAGCTCCTACAATGAGCAGTTCTTC
NA	TRBD2	TRBV2	TRBJ2-3	CASRGSGTSAQSSDTQYF	TGTGCCAGCAGGGGCTCCGGGACTAGTGCTCAAAGTTCAGATACGCAGTATTTT
NA	NA	TRBV2	TRBJ2-3	CASSDGDSPYF	TGTGCCAGCAGTGACGGCGACAGTCCGTATTTT
NA	NA	TRBV5-1	TRBJ1-2	CASSLMPRDNWQTYGYTF	TGCGCCAGCAGCTTGATGCCCCGGGACAACTGGCAGACCTATGGCTACACCTTC
NA	TRBD2	TRBV11-2	TRBJ2-3	CASSLFSGGLTDTQYF	TGTGCCAGCAGCTTGTTTAGCGGGGGGCTAACAGATACGCAGTATTTT
NA	NA	TRBV27	TRBJ2-4	CASSSGGAQNIQYF	TGTGCCAGCAGTTCGGGGGGCGCACAAAACATTCAGTACTTC
NA	NA	TRBV19	TRBJ1-5	CASSIDHRVSGAQPQHF	TGTGCCAGTAGTATAGATCATAGGGTATCTGGGGCTCAGCCCCAGCATTTT
once	TRBD2	TRBV25-1	TRBJ2-5	CASSGQLAGARAQYF	TGTGCCAGCAGCGGCCAACTAGCGGGGGCCCGGGCCCAGTACTTC
NA	NA	TRBV5-4	TRBJ1-1	CASNTPNTEAFF	TGTGCCAGCAATACACCGAACACTGAAGCTTTCTTT
few	TRBD2	TRBV7-8	TRBJ2-5	CASSFEGTSGVVEETQYF	TGTGCCAGCAGCTTCGAGGGGACTAGCGGGGTCGTCGAAGAGACCCAGTACTTC
NA	NA	TRBV10-3	TRBJ2-2	CAISDTRVDGNTGELFF	TGTGCCATCAGTGATACCAGGGTTGATGGGAACACCGGGGAGCTGTTTTTT
NA	TRBD2	TRBV28	TRBJ2-7	CASYSGVTYEQYF	TGTGCCAGCTATAGCGGGGTCACCTACGAGCAGTACTTC
NA	TRBD1	TRBV6-4	TRBJ1-1	CASSATTGDEAFF	TGTGCCAGCAGTGCAACGACAGGGGATGAAGCTTTCTTT
once	NA	TRBV27	TRBJ1-1	CASSLFDSPNTEAFF	TGTGCCAGCAGTTTATTTGACAGCCCTAACACTGAAGCTTTCTTT
NA	TRBD1	TRBV7-3	TRBJ2-3	CASSLGAGGPDTQYF	TGTGCCAGCAGCTTAGGGGCAGGGGGCCCAGATACGCAGTATTTT
NA	NA	TRBV29-1	TRBJ1-2	CSVEGPGLNYGYTF	TGCAGCGTTGAAGGCCCGGGACTTAACTATGGCTACACCTTC
NA	NA	TRBV9	TRBJ2-2	CASSVDLNTGELFF	TGTGCCAGCAGCGTAGATCTGAACACCGGGGAGCTGTTTTTT
NA	NA	TRBV29-1	TRBJ2-2	CSVEKRGDGELFF	TGCAGCGTGGAGAAAAGGGGTGACGGGGAGCTGTTTTTT
NA	TRBD2	TRBV13	TRBJ2-7	CASSPWRGGRYEQYF	TGTGCCAGCAGCCCCTGGCGGGGGGGTAGGTACGAGCAGTACTTC
NA	NA	TRBV11-2	TRBJ2-7	CASSLPLGTSTYEQYF	TGTGCCAGCAGCTTACCCCTGGGGACATCAACCTACGAGCAGTACTTC
NA	NA	TRBV27	TRBJ2-7	CASSPSPGGAEQYF	TGTGCCAGCAGTCCCTCACCAGGAGGAGCCGAGCAGTACTTC
NA	TRBD1	TRBV2	TRBJ2-7	CASSATGASYEQYF	TGTGCCAGCAGTGCTACAGGGGCGTCCTACGAGCAGTACTTC
NA	TRBD1	TRBV7-2	TRBJ2-1	CASSPVGQGVNEQFF	TGTGCCAGCAGCCCCGTGGGCCAGGGGGTTAATGAGCAGTTCTTC
NA	TRBD1	TRBV4-1	TRBJ2-5	CASSQQGAEETQYF	TGCGCCAGCAGCCAACAGGGGGCCGAGGAGACCCAGTACTTC
NA	TRBD2	TRBV4-1	TRBJ2-2	CASSQGLAGGYTGELFF	TGCGCCAGCAGCCAAGGACTAGCGGGGGGGTACACCGGGGAGCTGTTTTTT
NA	NA	TRBV5-6	TRBJ2-1	CASSLSYNEQFF	TGTGCCAGCAGCCTATCCTACAATGAGCAGTTCTTC
NA	TRBD1	TRBV2	TRBJ2-5	CASLKSRGRGETQYF	TGTGCCAGTCTAAAGTCCAGGGGGCGCGGGGAGACCCAGTACTTC
NA	NA	TRBV2	TRBJ2-1	CASSEEGGYNEQFF	TGTGCCAGCAGTGAAGAGGGAGGCTACAATGAGCAGTTCTTC
NA	TRBD1	TRBV2	TRBJ1-4	CASSERGGAWEKLFF	TGTGCCAGCAGTGAAAGAGGGGGCGCTTGGGAAAAACTGTTTTTT
once	TRBD1	TRBV6-1	TRBJ1-2	CASRGTGGNYGYTF	TGTGCCAGCAGGGGGACAGGGGGGAACTATGGCTACACCTTC